This T cell receptor beta chain was profiled in a study of cytomegalovirus exposure and HLA in healthy donors. Study-wide background: About 85 million unique TCR sequences came from HLA-typed donors in an early release.

These donors, healthy bone marrow donors, were studied. The CDR3 runs to 14 residues. Germline lookup yields CDR1 SGHNT and CDR2 YYREEE (reference sequence). J gave up 3 bases and V 4 bases, and 2 bases lay outside the gene matches. In this sample, this clone turned up once. Its antigen is not known. General study results and limits: The productive fraction for most TCR beta V segments was about 87% or about 30% in an earlier analysis. In vitro work confirmed that a few CMV-associated chains recognize CMV antigens.

The PCR contained 60 Vbeta and 13 Jbeta primers. This table comes from immunoSEQ multiplex PCR, and its TCRdb copy is limited to in-frame clones, with some not included. The sample yields some 190,000 clones, 70% to 75% seen once. Sequencing was carried out using PBMCs. This clonotype originated in a man under 40 in good health and CMV-seropositive. The rearrangement uses TRBV5-4 and TRBJ1-4, with 8 bases aligning to TRBD1. This CDR3 reads CASSKDRANEKLFF. CDR3 DNA sequence: TGTGCCAGCAGCAAGGACAGGGCTAATGAAAAACTGTTTTTT.